The present T cell receptor beta chain was sequenced within a study of Ad26.COV2.S vaccination and SARS-CoV-2 variants. Specified treatment: about 20 received Ad26.COV2.S at low or high dose, single or two shots; about 5 received placebo; per-sample allocation not given. At day 63 after the first vaccine or placebo injection, samples were drawn. Assay used: immunoSEQ multiplex PCR; TCRdb lists only in-frame clones, some missing. Among some 240,000 clones listed, around 88% were seen once. Trimming took off 9 bases at V and 2 bases at J, with 3 bases between the two ends. The CDR3 is 10 amino acids. The sequenced sample was peripheral blood, obtained in a trial of Ad26.COV2.S vaccine versus placebo. The chain carries TRBV12-3 or TRBV12-4 and TRBJ2-3; no definite D call. The sequence was obtained from a person aged 18-65 years who received the Ad26.COV2.S COVID-19 vaccine or a placebo. The CDR3 loop reads CARYTDTQYF. The CDR3 region has the DNA TGTGCCAGATACACAGATACGCAGTATTTT.